This TCR beta chain was captured in a study of blood T cells in healthy people across ages (dated by TCRdb to between 2014 and 2016). Regarding the study in general: Template switching captured roughly one uniquely barcoded TCR beta cDNA molecule per two T cells in model experiments. Age-related changes in TCR beta repertoire diversity were measured in the study by deep sequencing normalized with unique cDNA molecular identifiers. The donors were divided into four age groups: young (average about 15 years), middle-aged (about 39), aged (62) and long-lived (roughly 82). Two additional independent replicas of 1 million unique cDNA reads from the same blood draw were analyzed for two donors (one aged 18 to 30 and one aged 80 or older). To avoid experimental bias, donors of different ages were distributed randomly across sequencing lanes.

CDR1 and CDR2 are read off the germline V gene as MGHRA and YSYEKL. From V the trimming removes 4 bases and from J it removes 3 bases, while the gene matches leave 4 bases of the junction unaccounted for. The CDR3 goes from the cysteine to the phenylalanine over 15 residues. Of all the DNA, just the CDR3 is kept, 45 bases in frame from base 1. On this clonotype: Its antigen has not been determined. Qualities for individual bases were not recorded, and no much larger clone is one base off.

The library was built by means of 5' RACE. Data came from an Illumina HiSeq 2500. A second about 6 to 11 cycle PCR used a sample-barcoded 5' primer and a J-beta primer mix. A unique molecular identifier was introduced onto each TCR beta cDNA molecule by a template-switch 5' adaptor carrying 12 random nucleotides. Each sample yielded at least 2.5 million CDR3-containing paired-end reads. First-strand cDNA synthesis was performed from all RNA using the Mint cDNA synthesis kit, with priming by a TRBC-specific oligonucleotide. Following uracil-DNA glycosylase treatment, a first 18-cycle PCR with universal primers M1SS and BC2_uni_R was performed on all cDNA. As for how the authors treated the data: Each sample was normalized by randomly selecting 1 million high-quality reads, each carrying a distinct molecular identifier. Instead of being binned into consensus sequences, reads with shared molecular identifiers were discarded. MiTCR, run with a Q25 quality threshold and the strictest error-elimination algorithm, handled CDR3 identification, clonotype clustering and error correction. A nonparametric unseen species model using Euler transformation provided a lower-bound estimate of total TCR beta diversity. The raw public reads went through TCRdb reprocessing: fastp at Q25, MiXCR clone calling, in-frame beta chains kept. Each entry merges the rows of one CDR3 protein and shows their most common DNA and genes. Clone size and V and J calls follow TCRdb, not the original study. This sample holds about 580,000 distinct CDR3 sequences; around 50% were observed only once. The ten largest clones represent 20% to 25% of the sample.

Study-wide findings and limitations: Because donor CMV infection status was unknown, age-related changes in expanded clonotypes were potentially confounded. The percentage of naive T cells measured by flow cytometry correlated strongly with observed TCR beta diversity. Conclusive comparison of naive and antigen-experienced compartments was prevented by the profiling of bulk unsorted PBMCs. Estimates of total diversity based on one million sequenced T cells were considered lower bounds and underestimates. Compared with the aged group, the long-lived group had more naive CD4+ T cells, fewer expanded clones and increased TCR diversity, suggesting age selection. As age increased, observed TCR beta diversity per million T cells dropped in a roughly linear way, and a significant reduction was already evident by age roughly 36.

Donors were a few dozen systemically healthy Caucasian individuals from Russia aged 6 to 90 years. Each donor gave ten milliliters of peripheral blood, drawn into EDTA-treated Vacutainer tubes. Ficoll-Paque density-gradient centrifugation was used to isolate PBMCs, with at least 6 million per sample. Trizol reagent was used to extract total RNA from PBMCs, with at least 5.5 micrograms per sample. For every donor, flow cytometry on a PBMC aliquot measured the percentage of naive CD45RAhigh/CD27high T cells. The V gene is TRBV4-1 and the J gene is TRBJ1-4; 8 central nucleotides agree with TRBD1. This clonotype was obtained from a man older than 75 in good health. Material for sequencing was blood. The DNA sequence is TGCGCCAGCAGCCTCGGACAGGGAGCTAATGAAAAACTGTTTTTT. Translated, it reads CASSLGQGANEKLFF.